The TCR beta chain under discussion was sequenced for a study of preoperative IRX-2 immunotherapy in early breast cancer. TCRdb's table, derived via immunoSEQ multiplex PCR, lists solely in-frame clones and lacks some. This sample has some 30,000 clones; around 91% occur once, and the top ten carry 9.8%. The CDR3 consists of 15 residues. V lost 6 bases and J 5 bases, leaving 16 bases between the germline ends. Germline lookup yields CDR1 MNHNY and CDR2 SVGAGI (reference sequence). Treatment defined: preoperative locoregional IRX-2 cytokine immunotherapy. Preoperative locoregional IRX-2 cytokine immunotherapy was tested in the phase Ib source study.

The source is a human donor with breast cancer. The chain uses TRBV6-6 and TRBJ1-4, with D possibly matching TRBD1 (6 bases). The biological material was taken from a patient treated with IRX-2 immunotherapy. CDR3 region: CASRSSQGGNEKLFF. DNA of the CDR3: TGTGCCAGCAGGTCCTCACAGGGAGGAAATGAAAAACTGTTTTTT.